This T cell receptor (beta chain) was sequenced during a study of T cell responses to AZD1222 COVID-19 vaccine. Study-level findings and limits: Most donors were white British and more were female, and clonal diversity was possibly underestimated. Once two AZD1222 doses were given, Spike-specific TCR breadth and depth went up.

Points on this clone: The target antigen is unknown.

The CDR3 is 13 amino acids. Per germline, CDR1 MNHEY and CDR2 SMNVEV (reference sequence). Trimming removed 6 bases from V and 10 bases from J, with 13 bases in between. Clones were read by immunoSEQ multiplex PCR, and TCRdb kept only the in-frame ones, dropping some. Of about 130,000 clones in the sample, 89% were seen once. This material consisted of peripheral blood, taken 28 days after the second AZD1222 dose. The TCR originated in an adult who received the AZD1222 COVID-19 vaccine. The chain is built from TRBV27 and TRBJ1-6; D might be TRBD1 (5 bases). The CDR3 region is CASRPGAPSPLHF. In DNA, the CDR3 is TGTGCCAGCAGGCCCGGGGCACCCTCACCCCTCCACTTT.